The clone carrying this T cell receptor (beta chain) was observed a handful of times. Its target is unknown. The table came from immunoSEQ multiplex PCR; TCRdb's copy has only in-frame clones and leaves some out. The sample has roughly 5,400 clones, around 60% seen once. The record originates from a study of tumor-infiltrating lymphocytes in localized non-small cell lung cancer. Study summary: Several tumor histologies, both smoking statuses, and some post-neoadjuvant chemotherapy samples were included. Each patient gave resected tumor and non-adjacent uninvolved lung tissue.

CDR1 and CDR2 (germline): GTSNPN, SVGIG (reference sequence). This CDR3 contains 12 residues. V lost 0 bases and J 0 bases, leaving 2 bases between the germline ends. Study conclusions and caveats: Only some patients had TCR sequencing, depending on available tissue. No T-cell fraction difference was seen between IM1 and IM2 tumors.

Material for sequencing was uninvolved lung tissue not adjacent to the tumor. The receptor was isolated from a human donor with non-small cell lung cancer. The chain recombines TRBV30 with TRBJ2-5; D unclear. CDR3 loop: CAWSVHQETQYF. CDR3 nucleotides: TGTGCCTGGAGTGTACACCAAGAGACCCAGTACTTC. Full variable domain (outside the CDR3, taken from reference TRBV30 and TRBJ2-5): SQTIHQWPATLVQPVGSPLSLECTVEGTSNPNLYWYRQAAGRGLQLLFYSVGIGQISSEVPQNLSASRPQDRQFILSSKKLLLSDSGFYLCAWSVHQETQYFGPGTRLLVL.